Here is one T cell receptor (beta chain) with its context. Thawed, overnight-rested PBMC were stained with GMM-loaded CD1B tetramer, viability dye and anti-CD3, then sorted. CD1B tetramers were loaded with Rhodococcus equi-derived C32 glucose monomycolate. CD14-expressing monocytes were removed from PBMC before cryopreservation and sorting. Each donor contributed some 96,000 sorted tetramer-negative cells. The CDR3 length is 18 residues. Germline values: CDR1 KGHSH, CDR2 LQKENI. V gave up 3 bases and J gave up 0 bases, with 19 bases separating them. This record comes from a study of T cells in tuberculosis. Findings and limits, study-wide: The stringent gate may have excluded weak CD1B-GMM tetramer binders.

The table came from immunoSEQ multiplex PCR; TCRdb's copy has only in-frame clones and leaves some out. The sample carries about 58,000 clones, roughly 87% recorded once. The source material was CD1b-GMM tetramer-negative cells sorted from PBMCs. V usage is TRBV18 and J usage is TRBJ2-3; possible D gene TRBD2, 5 bases. This clonotype originated in an adult woman with latent tuberculosis. CDR3 nucleotides: TGTGCCAGCTCACCTCGGACTTCCCCTAGCCCTAGCACAGATACGCAGTATTTT. Translation gives CASSPRTSPSPSTDTQYF.